This T cell receptor beta chain emerged from a study of identical twins. Overall study results and limits: The same donors were not followed; conclusions instead depended on cross-sectional statistical analysis.

Via MiXCR, TCRdb re-called the 5' RACE reads, giving one row per CDR3 protein. The data show some 730,000 distinct CDR3 sequences, around a sixth seen once. This clonotype showed up many times. Its antigen is unidentified. The CDR3 covers 14 residues. Trimming shortened V by 5 bases and J by 5 bases, and 15 bases separated the two germline ends. The data were also submitted as part of a second study, on T cells expressing NK-cell markers. This second report adds: What restricted sorting to alpha-beta TCR T cells in several experiments was an anti-gamma-delta TCR antibody. A range of about 1.0-7.5% of CD8+ T cells consisted of dominant NKG2C+ clonotypes in more than five donors. The CD3+CD56-NKG2C+ fraction of several donors was likewise dominated by these clonotypes.

The clonotype comes from a woman under 30 in good health. The chain combines TRBV12-3 or TRBV12-4 with TRBJ1-1; a weak D match, TRBD1 (5 bases). Material for sequencing was PBMCs. CDR3 loop: CASSPGPGRTEAFF. In nucleotides, the CDR3 is TGTGCCAGCAGTCCGGGACCGGGAAGGACTGAAGCTTTCTTT.